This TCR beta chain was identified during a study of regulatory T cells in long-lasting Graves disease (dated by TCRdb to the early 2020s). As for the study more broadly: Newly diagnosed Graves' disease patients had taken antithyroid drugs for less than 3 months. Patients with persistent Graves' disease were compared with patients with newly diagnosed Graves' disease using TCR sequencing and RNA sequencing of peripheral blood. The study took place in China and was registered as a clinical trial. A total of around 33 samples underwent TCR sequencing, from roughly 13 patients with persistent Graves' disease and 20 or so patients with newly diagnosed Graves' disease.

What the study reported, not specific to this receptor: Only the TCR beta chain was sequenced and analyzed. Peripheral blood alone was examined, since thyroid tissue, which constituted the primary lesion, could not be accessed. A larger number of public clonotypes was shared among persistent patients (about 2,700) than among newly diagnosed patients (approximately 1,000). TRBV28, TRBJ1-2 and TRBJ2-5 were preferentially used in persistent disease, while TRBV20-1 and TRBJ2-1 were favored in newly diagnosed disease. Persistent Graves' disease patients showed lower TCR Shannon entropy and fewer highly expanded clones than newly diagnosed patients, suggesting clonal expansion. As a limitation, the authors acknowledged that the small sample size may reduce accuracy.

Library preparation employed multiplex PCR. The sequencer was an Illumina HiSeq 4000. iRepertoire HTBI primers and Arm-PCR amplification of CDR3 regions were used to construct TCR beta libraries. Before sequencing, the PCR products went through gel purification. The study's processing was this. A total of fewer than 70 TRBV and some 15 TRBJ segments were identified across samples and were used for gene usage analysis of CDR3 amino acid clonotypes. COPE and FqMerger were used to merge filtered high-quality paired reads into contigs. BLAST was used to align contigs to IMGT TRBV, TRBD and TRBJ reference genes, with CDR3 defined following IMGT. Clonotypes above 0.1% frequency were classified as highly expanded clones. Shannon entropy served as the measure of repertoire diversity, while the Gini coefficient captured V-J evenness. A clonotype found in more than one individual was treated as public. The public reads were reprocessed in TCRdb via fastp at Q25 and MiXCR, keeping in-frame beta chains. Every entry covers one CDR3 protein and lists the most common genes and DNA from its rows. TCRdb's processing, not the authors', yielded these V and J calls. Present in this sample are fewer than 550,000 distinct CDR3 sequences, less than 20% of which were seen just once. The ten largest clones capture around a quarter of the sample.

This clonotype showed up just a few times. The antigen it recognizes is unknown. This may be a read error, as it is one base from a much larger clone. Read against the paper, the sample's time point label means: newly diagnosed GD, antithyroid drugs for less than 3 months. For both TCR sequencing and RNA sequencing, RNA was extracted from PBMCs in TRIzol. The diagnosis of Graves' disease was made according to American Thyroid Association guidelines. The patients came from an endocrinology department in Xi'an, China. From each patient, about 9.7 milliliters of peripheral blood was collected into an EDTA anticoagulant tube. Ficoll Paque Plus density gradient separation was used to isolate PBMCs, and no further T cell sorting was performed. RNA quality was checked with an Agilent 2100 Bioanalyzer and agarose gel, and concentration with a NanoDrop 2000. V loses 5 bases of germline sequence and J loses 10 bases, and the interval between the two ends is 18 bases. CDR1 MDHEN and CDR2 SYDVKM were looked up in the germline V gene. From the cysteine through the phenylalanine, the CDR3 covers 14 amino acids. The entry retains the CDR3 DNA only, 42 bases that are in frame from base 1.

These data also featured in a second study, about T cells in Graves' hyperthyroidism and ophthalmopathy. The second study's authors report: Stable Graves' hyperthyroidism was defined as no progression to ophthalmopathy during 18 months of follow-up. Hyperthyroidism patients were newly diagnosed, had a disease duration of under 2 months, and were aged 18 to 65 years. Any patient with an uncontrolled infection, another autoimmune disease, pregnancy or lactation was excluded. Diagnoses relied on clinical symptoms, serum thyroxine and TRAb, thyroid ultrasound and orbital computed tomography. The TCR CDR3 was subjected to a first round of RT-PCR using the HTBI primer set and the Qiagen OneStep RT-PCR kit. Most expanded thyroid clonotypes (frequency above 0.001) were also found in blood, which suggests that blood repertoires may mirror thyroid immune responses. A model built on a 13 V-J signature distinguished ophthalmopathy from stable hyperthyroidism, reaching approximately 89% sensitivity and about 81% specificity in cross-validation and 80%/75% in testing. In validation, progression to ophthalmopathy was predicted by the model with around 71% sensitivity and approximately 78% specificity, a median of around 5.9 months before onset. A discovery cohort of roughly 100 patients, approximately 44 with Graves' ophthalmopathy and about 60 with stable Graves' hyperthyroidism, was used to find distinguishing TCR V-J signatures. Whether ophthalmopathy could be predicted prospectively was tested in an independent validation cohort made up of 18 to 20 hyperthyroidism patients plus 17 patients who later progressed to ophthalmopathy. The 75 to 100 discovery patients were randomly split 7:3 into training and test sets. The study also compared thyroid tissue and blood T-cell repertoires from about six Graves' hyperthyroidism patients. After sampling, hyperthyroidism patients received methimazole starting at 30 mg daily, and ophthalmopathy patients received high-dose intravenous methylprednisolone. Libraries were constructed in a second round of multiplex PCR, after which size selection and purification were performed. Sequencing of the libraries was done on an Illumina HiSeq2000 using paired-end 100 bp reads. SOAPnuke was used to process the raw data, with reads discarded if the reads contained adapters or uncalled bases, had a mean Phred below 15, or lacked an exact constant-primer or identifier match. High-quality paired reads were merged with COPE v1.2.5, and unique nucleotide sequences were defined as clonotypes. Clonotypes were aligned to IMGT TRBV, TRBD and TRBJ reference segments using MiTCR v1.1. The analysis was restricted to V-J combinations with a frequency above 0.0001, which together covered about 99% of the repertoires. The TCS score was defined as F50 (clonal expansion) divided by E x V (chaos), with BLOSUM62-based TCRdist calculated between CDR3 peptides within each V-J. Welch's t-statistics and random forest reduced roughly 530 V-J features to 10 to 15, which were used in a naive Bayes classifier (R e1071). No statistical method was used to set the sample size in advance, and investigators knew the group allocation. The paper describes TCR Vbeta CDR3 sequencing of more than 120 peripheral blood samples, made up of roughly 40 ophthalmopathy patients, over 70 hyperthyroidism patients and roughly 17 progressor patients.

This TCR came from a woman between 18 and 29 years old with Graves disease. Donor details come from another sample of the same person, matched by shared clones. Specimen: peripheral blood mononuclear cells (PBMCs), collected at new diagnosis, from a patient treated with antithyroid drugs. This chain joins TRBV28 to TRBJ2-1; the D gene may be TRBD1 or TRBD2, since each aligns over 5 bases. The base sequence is TGTGCCAGCAGTATTATACAGGACTCCTACGAGCAGTTCTTC. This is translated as CASSIIQDSYEQFF.